The sequence of this T cell receptor beta chain was determined in a study of T cell responses to AZD1222 COVID-19 vaccine. The table came from immunoSEQ multiplex PCR; TCRdb's copy has only in-frame clones and leaves some out. This repertoire shows 82,000 or so clones, 90% found once; its top ten account for about 5.2%. Germline CDR1 SNHLY, CDR2 FYNNEI. The CDR3 runs to 14 residues. After removal of 5 bases from V and 4 bases from J, the junction contained 5 bases not matched to a gene. This receptor was taken from an adult in good health. Source: peripheral blood, taken on day 0 of AZD1222 vaccination. The genes are TRBV2 and TRBJ1-2, with 9 bases that match TRBD1. CDR3 sequence reads: CASSPQGAGYGYTF. The CDR3 region has the DNA TGTGCCAGCAGTCCACAGGGGGCGGGCTATGGCTACACCTTC.